These 32 T cell receptor beta chains were sequenced from one sample in a study of blood T cell repertoires in COVID-19. Clones were sequenced by immunoSEQ multiplex PCR, and TCRdb holds only the in-frame ones, with some missing. The sample lists some 250,000 clones; around 85% were seen once. Material: peripheral blood. All receptors derive from a woman in her 30s who had recovered from COVID-19.

The CDR3 here is CASRALSSNFGELFF. CDR3 nucleotide sequence: TGTGCCAGCAGAGCTCTATCTTCGAATTTCGGGGAGCTGTTTTTT. The rearrangement links TRBV6-5 to TRBJ2-2, with no clear D. Trimming took 6 bases from V and 7 from J, leaving 18 bases between them. Germline V gene sequence: CDR1 MNHEY, CDR2 SVGAGI. The CDR3 covers 15 residues.

This chain connects TRBV11-3 to TRBJ1-1, with 9 nucleotides matching TRBD1. V dropped 0 bases and J dropped 0; count of bases not matched to a gene: 5. Germline loops: CDR1 SGHNT, CDR2 YENEEA. The CDR3 totals 17 residues. Here the CDR3 DNA reads TGTGCCAGCAGCTTAGATCAAACAGGGGGCATGAACACTGAAGCTTTCTTT. This codes for CASSLDQTGGMNTEAFF.

The V call is TRBV5-5, the J call TRBJ1-1, with no clear D. V dropped 2 bases and J dropped 3 bases, with 5 bases sitting between them. The CDR3 length is 12 residues. Per the germline V gene, CDR1 is SGHKS and CDR2 is YYEKEE (reference sequence). The CDR3 bases are TGTGCCAGCAGCTTAGCGGACACTGAAGCTTTCTTT. The encoded protein is CASSLADTEAFF.

The V and J genes are TRBV11-2 and TRBJ2-3; TRBD2 aligns across 8 bases. Germline values: CDR1 SGHAT, CDR2 FQNNGV. The CDR3 loop spans 17 amino acids. Trimming took 3 bases from V and 6 from J; bases not matched to a gene: 14. CDR3 sequence reads: CASSFLSGPGGRDTQYF. The CDR3 DNA follows: TGTGCCAGCAGCTTCCTTAGTGGACCGGGGGGGCGGGATACGCAGTATTTT.

The CDR3, as DNA: TGCGCCAGCAGCCAAGAACCTACCTCCTACAATGAGCAGTTCTTC. It codes for CASSQEPTSYNEQFF. V usage is TRBV4-1 and J usage is TRBJ2-1; D is uncertain. In germline, CDR1 is MGHRA, CDR2 YSYEKL. The CDR3 totals 15 residues. V lost 0 bases to trimming and J lost 0 bases, with 6 bases between them.

The chain has TRBV29-1 and TRBJ2-7, with TRBD2 identical over 10 bases. Germline V gene sequence: CDR1 SQVTM, CDR2 ANQGSEA. This CDR3 has 16 amino acids. The V gene end was trimmed by 0 bases and the J gene end by 1 base; junction bases not matched to a gene: 6. The CDR3 loop reads CSVEDPTSGESYEQYF. CDR3 bases: TGCAGCGTTGAAGATCCCACTAGCGGGGAATCCTACGAGCAGTACTTC.

The V gene is TRBV5-6, the J gene TRBJ1-6; no clear D. The CDR3 runs 16 residues. V dropped 0 bases and J dropped 0 bases, with 7 bases sitting between them. CDR1 is SGHDT and CDR2 is YYEEEE in the germline V gene. CDR3 sequence (DNA): TGTGCCAGCAGCTTGGGGGCGAGCTCCTATAATTCACCCCTCCACTTT. It specifies CASSLGASSYNSPLHF.

The rearrangement links TRBV15 to TRBJ2-7, with D uncertain. Germline CDR1 reads LNHNV; CDR2 reads YYDKDF (reference sequence). CDR3 length: 14 residues. V was shortened by 9 bases and J by 5 bases, with 20 bases between the two germline ends. CDR3 amino acids: CATAAFGVAHEQYF. The DNA for the CDR3 is TGTGCCACAGCCGCCTTTGGTGTCGCCCACGAGCAGTACTTC.

CDR3 bases: TGTGCCAGCAGTGAAACAGGAGTATCCTATAATTCACCCCTCCACTTT. Translation gives CASSETGVSYNSPLHF. The chain combines TRBV9 with TRBJ1-6; TRBD1 might be the D (5 bases). The CDR3 totals 16 residues. Germline lookup yields CDR1 SGDLS and CDR2 YYNGEE. Trimming left V 5 bases short and J 1 base short, with 13 bases between.

The chain has TRBV9 and TRBJ2-5, with TRBD2 matching over 10 bases. Germline CDR1 and CDR2: SGDLS and YYNGEE. The CDR3 is 15 residues long. V lost 4 bases and J lost 5; bases outside the gene matches: 8. The CDR3 sequence is CASSPGLAIRETQYF. DNA of the CDR3: TGTGCCAGCAGCCCGGGACTAGCGATTCGGGAGACCCAGTACTTC.

The V call is TRBV5-1, the J call TRBJ1-2; 7 bases agree with TRBD1. V lost 0 bases to trimming and J lost 4 bases; unmatched junction nucleotides: 3. The CDR3 is made up of 14 amino acids. Germline CDR1 SGHRS, CDR2 YFSETQ. CDR3 coding DNA: TGCGCCAGCAGCTTGGCCCAGGGGGTCTATGGCTACACCTTC. Amino acids: CASSLAQGVYGYTF.

V is TRBV6-4 and J is TRBJ2-3; no firm D call. CDR1 and CDR2 (germline): MRHNA, SNTAGT. The CDR3 runs to 17 residues. Trimming removed 4 bases at V and 7 bases at J, with 24 bases between. In nucleotides, the CDR3 is TGTGCCAGCAGTGTCTCTATGGGTCAAAACAGAAGGAATACGCAGTATTTT. This codes for CASSVSMGQNRRNTQYF.

This chain joins TRBV10-3 and TRBJ2-3; 10 bases line up with TRBD2. In germline, CDR1 is ENHRY, CDR2 SYGVKD. This CDR3 is 16 amino acids long. J lost 1 base, V lost 3 bases, and 4 bases had no gene match. As DNA, the CDR3 is TGTGCCATCAGTGATGGGAGCGGGGGGGGCACAGATACGCAGTATTTT. Translating it yields CAISDGSGGGTDTQYF.

The CDR3 sequence is CASSWGPGTGGTGELFF. The CDR3, as DNA: TGTGCCAGCAGCTGGGGTCCCGGGACAGGGGGCACCGGGGAGCTGTTTTTT. V is TRBV5-7 and J is TRBJ2-2; 11 bases agree with TRBD1. TRBV5-7 belongs to the ORF category, with a function that is uncertain. V lost 3 bases, J lost 4 bases, and 8 bases stayed unmatched. CDR3 length: 17 amino acids.

The rearrangement uses TRBV2 and TRBJ1-1; D gene ambiguous. Deletions cut 10 bases from V and 4 bases from J, with 19 bases between. Germline V gene lookup returns CDR1 SNHLY and CDR2 FYNNEI. The CDR3 covers 14 residues. CDR3 protein: CATNGERRFTEAFF. DNA of the CDR3: TGTGCCACCAACGGGGAGAGACGGTTCACTGAAGCTTTCTTT.

V usage is TRBV5-8 and J usage is TRBJ1-1, with a weak D call TRBD1 (5 bases). V was cut by 1 base and J by 5 bases, with 9 bases left in between. Germline CDR1 is SGHTS and CDR2 is YDEGEE. The CDR3 is made up of 13 amino acids. CDR3 coding DNA: TGTGCCAGCAGCTTGCGGGGGTTGACTGAAGCTTTCTTT. Translated, it gives CASSLRGLTEAFF.

The genes are TRBV7-2 and TRBJ2-3; 9 bases are a match to TRBD2. J gave up 3 bases and V 1 base, and 5 bases lay outside the gene matches. The CDR3 consists of 16 residues. Looked up from germline, CDR1 is SGHTA and CDR2 is FQGNSA. Here the CDR3 reads CASSLGRGGATDTQYF. The CDR3 nucleotides read TGTGCCAGCAGCTTAGGTCGCGGGGGGGCAACAGATACGCAGTATTTT.

This sequence joins TRBV9 and TRBJ2-3; 8 positions agree with TRBD2. The CDR3 runs 16 residues. Trimming removed 0 bases from V and 3 bases from J; junction bases left unmatched: 6. From germline, CDR1 is SGDLS and CDR2 YYNGEE. CDR3 in amino acids: CASSVGRGGRTDTQYF. CDR3 nucleotide sequence: TGTGCCAGCAGCGTAGGACGGGGGGGCAGGACAGATACGCAGTATTTT.

The V and J genes are TRBV7-9 and TRBJ2-3, with D tentatively TRBD2 (6 bases). Germline V gene lookup returns CDR1 SEHNR and CDR2 FQNEAQ (reference sequence). V lost 3 bases, J lost 1 base, and 11 bases lay in between. The CDR3 length is 15 residues. The CDR3 here is CASSLQSGGTDTQYF. The CDR3 region has the DNA TGTGCCAGCAGCTTGCAGTCGGGGGGCACAGATACGCAGTATTTT.

The rearrangement links TRBV10-1 to TRBJ2-5; weak D call: TRBD1 (6 bases). Germline CDR1 reads WNHNN; CDR2 reads SYGVQD (reference sequence). The V and J ends lost 0 bases and 3 bases respectively, with 14 bases between them. The CDR3 covers 16 residues. CDR3 in amino acids: CASSESVQGSEETQYF. As DNA, the CDR3 is TGCGCCAGCAGTGAGTCGGTACAGGGTTCTGAAGAGACCCAGTACTTC.

In regard to this clone: At the DNA level, this CDR3 is encoded by other sequences in the same sample as well. The rearrangement joins TRBV5-4 to TRBJ2-5; D perhaps matches TRBD2 (6 bases). Trimming took 0 bases from V and 1 from J, leaving 7 bases between them. Germline lookup yields CDR1 SGHNT and CDR2 YYREEE (reference sequence). The CDR3 spans 14 residues. Here the CDR3 reads CASSLAGVQETQYF. The CDR3 DNA follows: TGTGCCAGCAGCTTGGCGGGGGTCCAAGAGACCCAGTACTTC.

The chain joins TRBV29-1 to TRBJ2-1, with 8 positions matching TRBD2. The CDR3 totals 12 residues. V gave up 7 bases and J gave up 6 bases; unmatched junction bases: 5. Germline assignment: CDR1 SQVTM and CDR2 ANQGSEA. In DNA, the CDR3 is TGCAGCGACATTAGCGGGGTCAATGAGCAGTTCTTC. This gives the protein CSDISGVNEQFF.

This clone was seen just once. The chain joins TRBV13 to TRBJ2-7; 7 bases align to TRBD2. Losses at the gene ends were 7 bases for V and 1 base for J; bases not matched to a gene: 10. This CDR3 region has 15 residues. Per the germline V gene, CDR1 is PRHDT and CDR2 is FYEKMQ (reference sequence). CDR3 sequence (DNA): TGTGCCAGCACCATTGCGGGGGAGGGATCCTACGAGCAGTACTTC. Translating it yields CASTIAGEGSYEQYF. The complete variable domain, with remaining parts taken from reference TRBV13 and TRBJ2-7, reads AAGVIQSPRHLIKEKRETATLKCYPIPRHDTVYWYQQGPGQDPQFLISFYEKMQSDKGSIPDRFSAQQFSDYHSELNMSSLELGDSALYFCASTIAGEGSYEQYFGPGTRLTVT.

The chain carries TRBV2 and TRBJ1-2; D gene ambiguous. The ends were cut back, 6 bases at V and 1 base at J, with 15 bases in the middle. The CDR3 runs to 15 residues. Germline CDR1 reads SNHLY; CDR2 reads FYNNEI. DNA of the CDR3: TGTGCCAGCAGCAGACGGAGTCTTCTTAACTATGGCTACACCTTC. Translation: CASSRRSLLNYGYTF.

This sequence joins TRBV6-5 and TRBJ2-7, with 10 nucleotides matching TRBD2. Trimming took 7 bases from V and 4 from J; bases not matched to a gene: 4. CDR3 length: 13 residues. The germline CDR1 and CDR2 sequences are MNHEY and SVGAGI. This CDR3 is CASNVAGGYEQYF. CDR3 coding DNA: TGTGCCAGCAACGTAGCGGGGGGTTACGAGCAGTACTTC.

The V and J genes are TRBV27 and TRBJ2-7; 8 nucleotides match TRBD1. Germline V gene sequence: CDR1 MNHEY, CDR2 SMNVEV (reference sequence). The V and J ends lost 3 bases and 2 bases, in that order; junction bases with no gene match: 3. The CDR3 spans 14 residues. CDR3 DNA: TGTGCCAGCAGTTTCGGGGGACAGGCCTACGAGCAGTACTTC. Amino acid sequence: CASSFGGQAYEQYF.

The rearrangement uses TRBV19 and TRBJ2-2; TRBD1 aligns across 7 bases. The CDR3 totals 16 residues. The germline CDR1 and CDR2 sequences are LNHDA and SQIVND (reference sequence). With V trimmed by 1 base and J by 3 bases, 5 bases remained unmatched. This chain's CDR3 is CASSIAAGTDTGELFF. The CDR3, as DNA: TGTGCCAGTAGTATAGCAGCCGGGACAGACACCGGGGAGCTGTTTTTT.

This chain uses TRBV19 with TRBJ2-5; 7 bases are a match to TRBD1. Per the germline V gene, CDR1 is LNHDA and CDR2 is SQIVND (reference sequence). The J segment lost 3 bases and the V segment lost 3 bases, leaving 4 bases of the junction unmatched. The CDR3 loop spans 14 amino acids. Here the CDR3 DNA reads TGTGCCAGTAGTATGACAGGGATTAAAGAGACCCAGTACTTC. It specifies CASSMTGIKETQYF.

The chain carries TRBV18 and TRBJ1-2, with 7 positions matching TRBD1. The length of the CDR3 is 16 residues. Germline CDR1 KGHSH, CDR2 LQKENI. The ends lost 1 base at V and 2 bases at J; junction bases unmatched: 7. The CDR3 here is CASSPRRDSSNYGYTF. In DNA form, the CDR3 reads TGTGCCAGCTCACCACGACGGGACAGTAGCAACTATGGCTACACCTTC.

This chain links TRBV2 with TRBJ2-5; D perhaps matches TRBD2 (6 bases). Germline lookup yields CDR1 SNHLY and CDR2 FYNNEI. This CDR3 spans 16 amino acids. Trimming left V 0 bases short and J 7 bases short, with 18 bases between. CDR3 loop: CASSEALRLDDGTQYF. DNA for the CDR3: TGTGCCAGCAGTGAAGCGCTTCGACTAGACGACGGGACCCAGTACTTC.

The chain has TRBV19 and TRBJ2-5; perhaps TRBD1 as D (5 bases). In germline, CDR1 is LNHDA, CDR2 SQIVND (reference sequence). With 3 bases removed from V and 9 bases from J, the gap between germline ends came to 20 bases. This CDR3 spans 15 amino acids. CDR3 protein: CASSIGAAQEMAQYF. As DNA, the CDR3 is TGTGCCAGTAGTATTGGGGCGGCCCAAGAGATGGCCCAGTACTTC.

This chain uses TRBV15 with TRBJ1-1; 10 nucleotides agree with TRBD1. The CDR3 consists of 14 residues. Germline CDR1 LNHNV, CDR2 YYDKDF (reference sequence). V lost 4 bases to trimming and J lost 5 bases; unmatched junction nucleotides: 4. CDR3 sequence reads: CATSIGQGVTEAFF. The CDR3 DNA is TGTGCCACCAGCATAGGACAGGGGGTTACTGAAGCTTTCTTT. The full variable domain, completed using reference TRBV15 and TRBJ1-1, is DAMVIQNPRYQVTQFGKPVTLSCSQTLNHNVMYWYQQKSSQAPKLLFHYYDKDFNNEADTPDNFQSRRPNTSFCFLDIRSPGLGDTAMYLCATSIGQGVTEAFFGQGTRLTVV.